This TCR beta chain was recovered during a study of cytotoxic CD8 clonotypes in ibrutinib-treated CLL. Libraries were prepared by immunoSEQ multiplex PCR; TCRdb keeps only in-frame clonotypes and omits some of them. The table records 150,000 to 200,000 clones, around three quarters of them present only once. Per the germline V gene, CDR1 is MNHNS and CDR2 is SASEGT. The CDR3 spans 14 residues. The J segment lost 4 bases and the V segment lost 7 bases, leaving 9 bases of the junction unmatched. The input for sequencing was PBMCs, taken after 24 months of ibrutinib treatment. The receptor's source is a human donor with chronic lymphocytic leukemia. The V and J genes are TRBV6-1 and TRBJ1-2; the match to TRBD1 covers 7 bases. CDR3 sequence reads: CASTIDRDPYGYTF. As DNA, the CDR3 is TGTGCCAGCACTATAGACAGGGATCCCTATGGCTACACCTTC.